This TCR beta chain originates from a study of human T cells and chemical hapten exposure. Study overall: Patients, predominantly female, presented with alopecia areata, totalis or universalis.

The study, taken as a whole, reports: DPC sensitization left the count of TCRs above 1 in 1000 unchanged.

TCRdb reprocessed the RACE reads with MiXCR, giving one entry per CDR3 protein. The data hold 300,000 to 450,000 distinct CDR3 sequences, with approximately 5% observed a single time. This clonotype was counted ten times or more. The antigen is undetermined. The CDR3 is 14 amino acids. Germline values: CDR1 DFQATT, CDR2 SNEGSKA (reference sequence). Trimming removed 2 bases at V and 4 bases at J, with 12 bases between. Time point noted: pre-sensitization, week 0. Treatment given: therapeutic diphenylcyclopropenone sensitization with weekly scalp DPC. Samples of blood were obtained prior to the application of each patch test.

The receptor was derived from a woman aged 18-29 years with alopecia areata. Some clones in this sample may be carry-over from other donors' samples. The sequences come from whole blood, collected in connection with sensitization to the hapten diphenylcyclopropenone (DPC). The chain combines TRBV20-1 with TRBJ1-3; TRBD1 is a possible D gene (5 bases). CDR3 DNA: TGCAGTGCTAGACCTTCGACAGCCGGAAACACCATATATTTT. Its translation: CSARPSTAGNTIYF.